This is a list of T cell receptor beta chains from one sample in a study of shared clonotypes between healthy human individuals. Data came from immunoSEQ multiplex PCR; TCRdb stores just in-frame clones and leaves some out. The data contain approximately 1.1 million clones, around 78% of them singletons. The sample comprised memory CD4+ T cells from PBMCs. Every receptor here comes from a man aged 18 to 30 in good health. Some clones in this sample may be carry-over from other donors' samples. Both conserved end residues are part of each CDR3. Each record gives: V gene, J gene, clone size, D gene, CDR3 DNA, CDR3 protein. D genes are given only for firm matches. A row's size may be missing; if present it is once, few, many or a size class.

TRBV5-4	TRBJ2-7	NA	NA	TGTGCCAGCAGCCTTCCAACAGGGAGCAGGGAGCAGTACTTC	CASSLPTGSREQYF
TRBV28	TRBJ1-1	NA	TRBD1	TGTGCCAGCAGTGAACAGGGGGCCACTGAAGCTTTCTTT	CASSEQGATEAFF
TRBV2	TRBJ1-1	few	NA	TGTGCCAGCAGATTGGTTACCAACACTGAAGCTTTCTTT	CASRLVTNTEAFF
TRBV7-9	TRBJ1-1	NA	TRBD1	TGTGCCAGCAGCTCGAACCGACAGGGGAACACTGAAGCTTTCTTT	CASSSNRQGNTEAFF
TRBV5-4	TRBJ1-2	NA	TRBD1	TGTGCCAGCAGCCCGACAGGGGAGGCGGGCTATGGCTACACCTTC	CASSPTGEAGYGYTF
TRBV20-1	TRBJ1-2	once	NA	TGCAGTGCTAGAGATAGCCTTGGCTACACCTTC	CSARDSLGYTF
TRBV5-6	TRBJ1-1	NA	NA	TGTGCCAGCAGCTTCAGGGACAATGGAGCTTTCTTT	CASSFRDNGAFF
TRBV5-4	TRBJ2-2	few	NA	TGTGCCAGCAGCTTGCAGGGGAGCACCGGGGAGCTGTTTTTT	CASSLQGSTGELFF
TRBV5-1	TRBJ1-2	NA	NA	TGCGCCAGCAGCCTGGGGGAATTGAGAGGCTATGGCTACACCTTC	CASSLGELRGYGYTF
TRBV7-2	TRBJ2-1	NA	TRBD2	TGTGCCAGCAGCTTAGGGACTAGCTGGGGCAATGAGCAGTTCTTC	CASSLGTSWGNEQFF
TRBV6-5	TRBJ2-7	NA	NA	TGTGCCAGCAGTTATCGGGACGGAGACTACGAGCAGTACTTC	CASSYRDGDYEQYF
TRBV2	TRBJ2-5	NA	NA	TGTGCCAGCAGTGTTCTCCCAGAGACCCAGTACTTC	CASSVLPETQYF
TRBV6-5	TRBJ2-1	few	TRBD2	TGTGCCAGCAGAATAGCGGGAGGGCCCTACAATGAGCAGTTCTTC	CASRIAGGPYNEQFF
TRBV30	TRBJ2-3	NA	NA	TGTGCCTGTTCCCGAATCGGGGCAGGGTTAGATACGCAGTATTTT	CACSRIGAGLDTQYF
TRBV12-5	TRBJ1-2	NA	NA	TGTGCTAGTGGTCTTCCAGAGGGCGCGGGTGGCTACACCTTC	CASGLPEGAGGYTF
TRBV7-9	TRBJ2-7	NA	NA	TGTGCCAGCCTCCCGGACAGCCAGTTCTCCGAGCAGTACTTC	CASLPDSQFSEQYF
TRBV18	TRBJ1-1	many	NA	TGTGCCAGCTCACCACCAAAAGGAGACAACACTGAAGCTTTCTTT	CASSPPKGDNTEAFF
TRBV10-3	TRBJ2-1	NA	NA	TGTGCCATCAGTGGCCAGCGGAGCAATGAGCAGTTCTTC	CAISGQRSNEQFF
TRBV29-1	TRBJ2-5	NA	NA	TGCAGCGTTGGGCGAGAGACCCAGTACTTC	CSVGRETQYF
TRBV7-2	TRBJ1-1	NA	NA	TGTGCCAGCAGCTTAAGTATCAACGTGAACACTGAAGCTTTCTTT	CASSLSINVNTEAFF
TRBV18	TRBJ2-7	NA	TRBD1	TGTGCCAGCTCACCGGGACAGGCTTTCCTTACGCAGTACTTC	CASSPGQAFLTQYF
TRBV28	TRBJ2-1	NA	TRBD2	TGTGCCAGCAGTACTCTCTCGGGTGTCGGGAGGGCCGGTGAGCAGTTCTTC	CASSTLSGVGRAGEQFF
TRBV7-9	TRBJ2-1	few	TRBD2	TGTGCCAGCAGCTTATGGTCTAGCGGAGAAGGTGAGCAGTTCTTC	CASSLWSSGEGEQFF
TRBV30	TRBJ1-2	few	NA	TGTGCCTGGAGGGGGGACGGCTATGGCTACACCTTC	CAWRGDGYGYTF
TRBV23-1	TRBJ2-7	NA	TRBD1	TGCGCCAGCAGTCACTATCCCCCGGGACAGGGTACGGGCGAGCAGTACTTC	CASSHYPPGQGTGEQYF
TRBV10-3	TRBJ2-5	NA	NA	TGTGCCATCAGTGAGCCGAAAACGACTAGGCAAGAGACCCAGTACTTC	CAISEPKTTRQETQYF
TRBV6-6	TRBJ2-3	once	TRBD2	TGTGCCAGCACCGAAACTAGCGGGAGGGCAGATACGCAGTATTTT	CASTETSGRADTQYF
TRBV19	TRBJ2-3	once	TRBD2	TGTGCCAGTACCCCTGGGGCTAGCGGGAGTTACACAGATACGCAGTATTTT	CASTPGASGSYTDTQYF